The 5 T cell receptor beta chains presented below share a single source sample, sequenced in a study of beta chain features in type 1 diabetes (dated by TCRdb to the late 2010s). These receptors lack a known antigen. The full study reports these points: In all four CD4+ subsets, TCRB CDR3 length was moderately but significantly shorter in type 1 diabetes patients.

To prepare the library, the immunoSEQ multiplex PCR assay was applied. All of the isolated RNA was reverse transcribed with the High Capacity cDNA Reverse Transcription Kit, so expressed TCRB transcripts were sequenced. In its TCRdb copy, this immuneACCESS table keeps in-frame sequences only and misses some clones. Where compared with another copy, unresolved V genes explain less than half of these, and the others have no known cause. The sample table holds around 180,000 clones, of which 7.8% were seen once. Of the sample, around 0.9% is held by the ten largest clones. Sample: central memory CD4+ T cells from blood. These receptors all stem from a woman aged 40 to 55 with type 1 diabetes.

V usage is TRBV7-2 and J usage is TRBJ2-7, with D tentatively TRBD2 (5 bases). CDR3 length: 15 amino acids. V was pared by 3 bases and J by 0 bases, with 12 bases between. Germline lookup yields CDR1 SGHTA and CDR2 FQGNSA. The CDR3 region has the DNA TGTGCCAGCAGCTTTGGCGGACTCCACTCCTACGAGCAGTACTTC. As protein: CASSFGGLHSYEQYF.

This clone was seen at least ten times. V is TRBV4-1 and J is TRBJ2-1; 10 bases line up with TRBD2. The CDR3 spans 15 residues. The V gene's germline CDR1 is MGHRA and CDR2 YSYEKL. The ends lost 6 bases at V and 5 bases at J; junction bases unmatched: 7. The CDR3 bases are TGCGCCAGCAGACCTAGCGGGAGCCCCCACAATGAGCAGTTCTTC. As protein: CASRPSGSPHNEQFF.

This clone was seen more than once but under ten times. The genes are TRBV2 and TRBJ2-7; D may be TRBD1 (6 bases). V lost 3 bases and J lost 4, with 16 bases in between. In germline, CDR1 is SNHLY, CDR2 FYNNEI. This CDR3 comprises 15 residues. Here the CDR3 reads CASSELPGHVYEQYF. The CDR3 DNA follows: TGTGCCAGCAGTGAGCTACCGGGACACGTTTACGAGCAGTACTTC.

The J gene is TRBJ1-6, the V gene TRBV11-2; TRBD1 might be the D (6 bases). Germline V gene lookup returns CDR1 SGHAT and CDR2 FQNNGV. The CDR3 is 14 amino acids. Trimming took 5 bases from V and 7 from J, leaving 12 bases between them. The CDR3 coding sequence is TGTGCCAGCAGCCTGGACAGTGCCAATTCACCCCTCCACTTT. Translated: CASSLDSANSPLHF.

This clone has more than one count but fewer than ten. The genes are TRBV6-5 and TRBJ1-1, with D perhaps TRBD1 (6 bases). This CDR3 has 13 amino acids. Trimming left V 4 bases short and J 10 bases short, with 16 bases between. The germline V gene has CDR1 MNHEY and CDR2 SVGAGI. CDR3 bases: TGTGCCAGCAGTTTACAGGGACAAGGGCCAGCTTTCTTT. It translates to CASSLQGQGPAFF.